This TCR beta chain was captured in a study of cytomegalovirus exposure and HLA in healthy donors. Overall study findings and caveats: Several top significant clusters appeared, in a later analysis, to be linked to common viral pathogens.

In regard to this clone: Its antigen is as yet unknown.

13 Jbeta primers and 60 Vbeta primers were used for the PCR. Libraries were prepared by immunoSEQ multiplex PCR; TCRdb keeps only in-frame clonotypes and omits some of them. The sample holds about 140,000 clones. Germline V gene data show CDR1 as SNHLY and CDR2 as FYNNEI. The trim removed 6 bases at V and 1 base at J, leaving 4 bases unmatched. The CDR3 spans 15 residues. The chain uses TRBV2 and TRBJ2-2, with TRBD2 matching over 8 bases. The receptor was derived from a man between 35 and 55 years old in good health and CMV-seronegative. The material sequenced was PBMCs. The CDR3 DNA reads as TGTGCCAGCAGACGGGGACTAGTGAACACCGGGGAGCTGTTTTTT. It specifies CASRRGLVNTGELFF.